Shown below are 25 T cell receptor beta chains from a single sample sequenced in a study of OX40 agonist ivuxolimab in advanced cancers. This table comes from immunoSEQ multiplex PCR, and its TCRdb copy is limited to in-frame clones, with some not included. This table holds tens of thousands of clones, about 89% found once. Sequenced material: CD4+ or CD8+ T cells sorted from blood, taken in a trial of the OX40 agonist ivuxolimab. The receptors originated from an adult with an advanced solid tumor such as melanoma, head and neck, liver or kidney cancer.

This clone was seen a handful of times. This chain links TRBV28 with TRBJ2-7, with D hard to call. CDR3 size: 12 residues. In germline, CDR1 is MDHEN, CDR2 SYDVKM. V lost 6 bases to trimming and J lost 1 base, with 7 bases between them. The CDR3 region is CASSGSSYEQYF. The CDR3 region has the DNA TGTGCCAGCAGCGGGTCATCCTACGAGCAGTACTTC.

The V call is TRBV6-4, the J call TRBJ2-1; 7 nucleotides match TRBD1. J was trimmed by 3 bases and V by 2 bases; bases with no gene match: 4. Germline V gives CDR1 MRHNA, CDR2 SNTAGT. The CDR3 covers 15 residues. The DNA of the CDR3 is TGTGCCAGCAGTGACAGCGACAGGGACTACAATGAGCAGTTCTTC. Translated: CASSDSDRDYNEQFF.

The CDR3 DNA follows: TGTGCCAGCAGTTGGACAGAGACCCACCACGAGCAGTACTTC. Encoded protein: CASSWTETHHEQYF. V is TRBV2 and J is TRBJ2-7, with D possibly being TRBD1 (6 bases). The CDR3 totals 14 residues. The germline V gene has CDR1 SNHLY and CDR2 FYNNEI. Trimming left V 5 bases short and J 5 bases short, with 16 bases between.

This chain links TRBV9 with TRBJ2-1; 7 bases fit TRBD1. Trimming removed 0 bases from V and 7 bases from J; junction bases left unmatched: 7. The germline V gene has CDR1 SGDLS and CDR2 YYNGEE. The CDR3 extends over 15 amino acids. The CDR3 sequence: CASSVGQGVRNEQFF. The CDR3 DNA sequence: TGTGCCAGCAGCGTAGGACAGGGAGTTCGGAATGAGCAGTTCTTC.

The V gene is TRBV2, the J gene TRBJ2-1; 15 positions match TRBD2. Losses at the gene ends were 3 bases for V and 7 bases for J; bases not matched to a gene: 1. Germline V gene sequence: CDR1 SNHLY, CDR2 FYNNEI. The CDR3 contains 15 residues. The CDR3 nucleotides read TGTGCCAGCAGTGAGGGACTAGCGGGGGGAAATGAGCAGTTCTTC. Encoded protein: CASSEGLAGGNEQFF.

The chain joins TRBV7-3 to TRBJ2-2, with D perhaps being TRBD1 or TRBD2 (5 bases each). The V gene's germline CDR1 is SGHTA and CDR2 FQGTGA. The CDR3 extends over 14 amino acids. Trimming shortened V by 0 bases and J by 5 bases, and 7 bases separated the two germline ends. The CDR3 DNA reads TGTGCCAGCAGCTTAACGGGGGATACCGGGGAGCTGTTTTTT. Amino acid sequence: CASSLTGDTGELFF.

The chain combines TRBV9 with TRBJ2-2; the match to TRBD2 covers 9 bases. CDR1 is SGDLS, CDR2 YYNGEE, per germline. V was clipped by 4 bases and J by 6 bases; unmatched bases: 10. The CDR3 runs 16 residues. In nucleotides, the CDR3 is TGTGCCAGCAGCCCCCCGGGAACTAGCGGGTCCGGGGAGCTGTTTTTT. Translating it yields CASSPPGTSGSGELFF.

This clone was observed once. This chain connects TRBV7-9 to TRBJ2-3, with TRBD2 identical over 7 bases. V lost 7 bases and J lost 2; bases outside the gene matches: 12. The CDR3 totals 16 residues. CDR1 and CDR2 (germline): SEHNR, FQNEAQ (reference sequence). This CDR3 is CASTREASGFTDTQYF. CDR3 nucleotide sequence: TGTGCCAGCACCAGGGAGGCTAGCGGATTCACAGATACGCAGTATTTT.

V and J are TRBV27 and TRBJ2-1; a weak D match, TRBD1 (7 bases). Germline CDR1 MNHEY, CDR2 SMNVEV (reference sequence). The ends were cut back, 6 bases at V and 6 bases at J, with 15 bases in the middle. This CDR3 spans 14 amino acids. CDR3 amino acids: CASSSAQGGNEQFF. CDR3 sequence (DNA): TGTGCCAGCAGCTCTGCGCAGGGGGGCAATGAGCAGTTCTTC.

This rearrangement joins TRBV28 to TRBJ2-4; D remains unclear. The CDR3 is made up of 15 amino acids. Germline V gives CDR1 MDHEN, CDR2 SYDVKM. V was trimmed by 3 bases and J by 6 bases, leaving 15 bases between them. The CDR3 reads CASSLSPLPANIQYF. The CDR3 DNA is TGTGCCAGCAGTTTGTCCCCGCTTCCCGCAAACATTCAGTACTTC.

The V gene is TRBV13, the J gene TRBJ1-2; TRBD1 is a possible D gene (6 bases). V was pared by 5 bases and J by 8 bases, with 15 bases between. The length of the CDR3 is 13 residues. CDR1 is PRHDT, CDR2 FYEKMQ, per germline (reference sequence). The chain's CDR3 is CASSPGPTGGYTF. The CDR3 coding sequence is TGTGCCAGCAGCCCCGGGCCCACAGGGGGCTACACCTTC.

This clone was picked up one time. V usage is TRBV5-5 and J usage is TRBJ1-2; the match to TRBD1 covers 7 bases. Trimming cost V 0 bases and J 6 bases; bases outside gene matches: 11. Germline loops: CDR1 SGHKS, CDR2 YYEKEE (reference sequence). The length of the CDR3 is 16 residues. In nucleotides, the CDR3 is TGTGCCAGCAGCTTGGCCGGGAGACAGGGCCCGGATGGCTACACCTTC. Encoded protein: CASSLAGRQGPDGYTF.

This clone was detected only once. The V gene is TRBV4-3, the J gene TRBJ2-3, with 14 positions matching TRBD2. The CDR3 consists of 19 residues. The ends lost 6 bases at V and 1 base at J; junction bases unmatched: 12. The V gene's germline CDR1 is LGHNA and CDR2 YSLEER. The CDR3 spells CASSLAPGLAGVGTDTQYF. CDR3 bases: TGCGCCAGCAGTCTAGCCCCGGGACTAGCGGGAGTCGGCACAGATACGCAGTATTTT.

This chain connects TRBV6-5 to TRBJ2-7; the match to TRBD2 covers 7 bases. The CDR3 length is 15 residues. The V gene's germline CDR1 is MNHEY and CDR2 SVGAGI. The V gene end was trimmed by 6 bases and the J gene end by 1 base; junction bases not matched to a gene: 9. Written as DNA, the CDR3 is TGTGCCAGCAGGGGAGCGGGATATTCATCCTACGAGCAGTACTTC. Translated, it gives CASRGAGYSSYEQYF.

The chain couples TRBV7-9 to TRBJ1-3; the D is unclear. The CDR3 loop spans 16 amino acids. V was clipped by 4 bases and J by 1 base, with 14 bases between them. CDR1 and CDR2 (germline): SEHNR, FQNEAQ (reference sequence). CDR3 loop: CASSSSTTVSGNTIYF. For the CDR3, the DNA is TGTGCCAGCAGCTCTAGCACTACAGTATCTGGAAACACCATATATTTT.

This clone was seen only once. This chain connects TRBV19 to TRBJ2-7, with D perhaps assigned TRBD1 or TRBD2 (5 bases each). The CDR3 has 15 residues. Germline CDR1 LNHDA, CDR2 SQIVND (reference sequence). The V and J ends lost 8 bases and 4 bases respectively, with 21 bases between them. The CDR3 region is CASSESGNSGYEQYF. CDR3 coding DNA: TGTGCCAGTTCGGAATCCGGGAACTCAGGGTACGAGCAGTACTTC.

To note about this clone: An end of the junction does not agree with germline; a read error may underlie this. The same CDR3 also results from other DNA sequences found in this sample. This rearrangement joins TRBV10-3 to TRBJ2-2; D is possibly TRBD2 (6 bases). The CDR3 length is 16 residues. Germline V lookup: CDR1 ENHRY, CDR2 SYGVKD. DNA of the CDR3: TGCGCCATCAGTGAGACATCAACGGGAGTCTCCGGGGAGCTGTTTTTT. It translates to CAISETSTGVSGELFF.

The genes are TRBV27 and TRBJ2-1, with 9 bases fitting TRBD1. Germline-derived CDR1 and CDR2 are MNHEY and SMNVEV (reference sequence). V gave up 3 bases and J gave up 3 bases; unmatched junction bases: 3. The CDR3 is 15 residues long. CDR3 protein: CASSFRTGDYNEQFF. The CDR3 DNA reads TGTGCCAGCAGTTTTAGGACAGGGGACTACAATGAGCAGTTCTTC.

This clone was counted ten times or more. This chain joins TRBV27 and TRBJ2-7; TRBD2 is a possible D gene (9 bases). CDR1 and CDR2 from the germline V gene are MNHEY and SMNVEV (reference sequence). Trimming stripped 5 bases from V and 1 base from J, with 27 bases between. The CDR3 sequence is 19 residues long. The CDR3 reads CASSALTGDVAGVSYEQYF. The DNA for the CDR3 is TGTGCCAGCAGTGCTCTGACAGGGGATGTAGCGGGAGTTTCCTACGAGCAGTACTTC.

The chain employs TRBV19 and TRBJ1-1; D is uncertain. CDR1 LNHDA and CDR2 SQIVND come from the germline V gene (reference sequence). V was shortened by 10 bases and J by 6 bases, with 15 bases between the two germline ends. The CDR3 runs to 12 residues. The CDR3 DNA is TGTGCCACCACTTGGACGGGGTCTGAAGCTTTCTTT. This translates into CATTWTGSEAFF.

V is TRBV6-5 and J is TRBJ1-1; TRBD1 agrees at 8 bases. CDR3 length: 14 amino acids. The V and J ends lost 4 bases and 5 bases, in that order; junction bases with no gene match: 6. Germline-derived CDR1 and CDR2 are MNHEY and SVGAGI. The CDR3 is CASSFSRQGTEAFF. DNA for the CDR3: TGTGCCAGCAGTTTCAGCCGACAGGGGACTGAAGCTTTCTTT.

The chain links TRBV30 to TRBJ2-3, with D hard to call. CDR3 size: 12 residues. V was shortened by 3 bases and J by 7 bases, with 11 bases between the two germline ends. Germline CDR1 and CDR2: GTSNPN and SVGIG (reference sequence). The CDR3: CAWRDDWNTQYF. In DNA form, the CDR3 reads TGTGCCTGGAGGGACGACTGGAATACGCAGTATTTT. Full variable domain (rest looked up from reference TRBV30 and TRBJ2-3): SQTIHQWPATLVQPVGSPLSLECTVEGTSNPNLYWYRQAAGRGLQLLFYSVGIGQISSEVPQNLSASRPQDRQFILSSKKLLLSDSGFYLCAWRDDWNTQYFGPGTRLTVL.

The CDR3 here is CASSTTLTAGYEQYF. The CDR3 nucleotides are TGTGCCAGTAGTACAACCCTGACCGCCGGGTACGAGCAGTACTTC. The V and J genes are TRBV19 and TRBJ2-7, with D uncertain. The CDR3 totals 15 residues. V was trimmed by 4 bases and J by 4 bases, leaving 17 bases between them. Germline CDR1 LNHDA, CDR2 SQIVND (reference sequence).

The DNA of the CDR3 is TGTGCCAGCAGTTACTCGGACCGATACGAGCAGTACTTC. Translating gives CASSYSDRYEQYF. V gene TRBV6-5 combines with J gene TRBJ2-7; no definite D call. This CDR3 contains 13 residues. Trimming took off 0 bases at V and 4 bases at J, with 7 bases between the two ends. Germline V gene data show CDR1 as MNHEY and CDR2 as SVGAGI.

The V and J genes are TRBV4-2 and TRBJ1-4, with D perhaps TRBD1 (6 bases). In germline, CDR1 is LGHNA, CDR2 YNFKEQ. The V gene lost 0 bases and the J gene lost 7 bases, with 15 bases spanning the gap. The CDR3 is 16 amino acids. The chain's CDR3 is CASSQEQGRGSEKLFF. CDR3 coding DNA: TGTGCCAGCAGCCAAGAGCAGGGGAGGGGAAGTGAAAAACTGTTTTTT.